This T cell receptor (beta chain) was recovered during a study of post-analysis software for immune sequencing data. CDR3 length equals 14 residues. The germline V gene encodes CDR1 SGHDN and CDR2 FVKESK. The germline V and J ends were trimmed by 1 base and 4 bases, with 10 bases remaining between them. Remarks on this clonotype: Its antigen remains unidentified.

Each TCR beta cDNA library carried unique molecular identifiers. T cells numbering roughly 1 to 11 million yielded cDNA molecules that totaled roughly 500,000. TCRdb ran MiXCR on the PCR reads and lists one entry per CDR3 protein. The data contain about 460,000 distinct CDR3 sequences, around 40% of them seen just once; the ten biggest clones take up 12%. The study's findings and limits: Comparison of patients with controls showed about 5 TRBV segments more frequent in patients, TRBV5-6, TRBV5-1 and TRBV20-1 among them. Analysis by F measure revealed that same-batch samples clustered strongly together. Patients with multiple sclerosis recorded significantly lower normalized Chao1 diversity than controls, the study found.

This chain connects TRBV14 to TRBJ1-2; no firm D call. The sequenced sample was blood. The TCR sequence derives from a girl aged 10 to 17 with multiple sclerosis. Here the CDR3 DNA reads TGTGCCAGCAGCCAAGCCCAGGTCGGCTATGGCTACACCTTC. It encodes CASSQAQVGYGYTF.